What follows is one TCR beta chain and its context. This CDR3 comprises 14 residues. Between the trimmed V and J ends, which lost 0 bases and 8 bases, there was a span of 13 bases. Germline loops: CDR1 LGHDT, CDR2 YNNKEL (reference sequence). This specimen belongs to a study of blood T cell repertoires in COVID-19. The assay was immunoSEQ multiplex PCR, and TCRdb's table has in-frame clones only and misses some. Among more than 140,000 clones listed, about 85% were seen once. J is TRBJ1-2 and V is TRBV3-1 (or the pseudogene TRBV3-2), with D unclear. The source of this sequence is a human donor in a cohort sampled during active COVID-19. Sequences were obtained from peripheral blood. The DNA of the CDR3 is TGTGCCAGCAGCCAAGATTCGGGTGTCCGCGGCTACACCTTC. Translated, it gives CASSQDSGVRGYTF.